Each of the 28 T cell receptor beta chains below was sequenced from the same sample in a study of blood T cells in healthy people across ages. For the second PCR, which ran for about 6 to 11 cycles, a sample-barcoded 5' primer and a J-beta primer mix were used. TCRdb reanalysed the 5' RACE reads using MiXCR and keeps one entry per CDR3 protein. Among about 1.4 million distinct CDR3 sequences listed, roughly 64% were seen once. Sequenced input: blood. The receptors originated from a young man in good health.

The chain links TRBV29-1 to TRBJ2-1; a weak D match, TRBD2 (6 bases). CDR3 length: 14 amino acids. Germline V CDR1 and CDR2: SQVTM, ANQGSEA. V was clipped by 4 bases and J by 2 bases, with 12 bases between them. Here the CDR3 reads CSVAPGATYNEQFF. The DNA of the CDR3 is TGCAGCGTTGCTCCGGGAGCTACCTACAATGAGCAGTTCTTC.

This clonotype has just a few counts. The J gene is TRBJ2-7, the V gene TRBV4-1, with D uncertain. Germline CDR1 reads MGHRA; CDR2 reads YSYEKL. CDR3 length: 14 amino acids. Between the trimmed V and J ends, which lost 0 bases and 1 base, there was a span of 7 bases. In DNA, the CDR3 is TGCGCCAGCAGCCAAGAGCCAACTTCCTACGAGCAGTACTTC. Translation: CASSQEPTSYEQYF.

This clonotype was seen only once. The CDR3 region is CASSFRPALGEQYF. CDR3 coding DNA: TGTGCCAGCAGTTTTCGCCCCGCTCTGGGCGAGCAGTACTTC. The J gene is TRBJ2-4, the V gene TRBV12-3 or TRBV12-4; D remains unclear. The tail of the sequence fits TRBJ2-7 better, so the J call may be wrong. There are 14 residues in the CDR3.

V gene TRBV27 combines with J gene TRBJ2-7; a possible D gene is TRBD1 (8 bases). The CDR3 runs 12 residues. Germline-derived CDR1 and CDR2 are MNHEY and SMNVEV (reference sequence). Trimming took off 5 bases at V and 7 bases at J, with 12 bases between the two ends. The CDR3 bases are TGTGCCAGCAGTAACAGGGGGGGGGAGCAGTACTTC. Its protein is CASSNRGGEQYF.

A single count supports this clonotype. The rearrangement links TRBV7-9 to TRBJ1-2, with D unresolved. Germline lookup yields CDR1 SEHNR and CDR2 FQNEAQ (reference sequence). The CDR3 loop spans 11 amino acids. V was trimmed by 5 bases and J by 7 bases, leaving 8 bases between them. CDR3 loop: CASSAPFGYTF. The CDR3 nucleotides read TGTGCCAGCAGCGCCCCGTTTGGCTACACCTTC.

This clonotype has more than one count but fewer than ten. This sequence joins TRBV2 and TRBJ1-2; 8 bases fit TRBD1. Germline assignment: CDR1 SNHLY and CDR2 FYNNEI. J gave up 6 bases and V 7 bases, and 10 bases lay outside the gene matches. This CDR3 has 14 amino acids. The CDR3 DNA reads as TGTGCCAGCACTGGGACAGGTCTACCTAATGGCTACACCTTC. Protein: CASTGTGLPNGYTF.

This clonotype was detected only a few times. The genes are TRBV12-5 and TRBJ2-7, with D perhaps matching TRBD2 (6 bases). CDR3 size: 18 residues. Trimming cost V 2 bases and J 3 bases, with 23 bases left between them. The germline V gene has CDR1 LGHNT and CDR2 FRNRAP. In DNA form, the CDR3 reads TGTGCTAGTGGTTTGCCTACTTCGCCGGGACGGGGGAACTACGAGCAGTACTTC. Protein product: CASGLPTSPGRGNYEQYF. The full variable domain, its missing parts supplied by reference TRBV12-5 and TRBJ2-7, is DARVTQTPRHKVTEMGQEVTMRCQPILGHNTVFWYRQTMMQGLELLAYFRNRAPLDDSGMPKDRFSAEMPDATLATLKIQPSEPRDSAVYFCASGLPTSPGRGNYEQYFGPGTRLTVT.

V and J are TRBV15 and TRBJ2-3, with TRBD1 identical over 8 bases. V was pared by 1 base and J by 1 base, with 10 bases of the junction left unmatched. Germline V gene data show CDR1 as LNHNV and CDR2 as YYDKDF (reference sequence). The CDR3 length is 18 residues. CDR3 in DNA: TGTGCCACCAGCAGAGTACCCGACAGGGGAAGGCGCACAGATACGCAGTATTTT. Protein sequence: CATSRVPDRGRRTDTQYF. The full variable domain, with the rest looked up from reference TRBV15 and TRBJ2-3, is DAMVIQNPRYQVTQFGKPVTLSCSQTLNHNVMYWYQQKSSQAPKLLFHYYDKDFNNEADTPDNFQSRRPNTSFCFLDIRSPGLGDTAMYLCATSRVPDRGRRTDTQYFGPGTRLTVL.

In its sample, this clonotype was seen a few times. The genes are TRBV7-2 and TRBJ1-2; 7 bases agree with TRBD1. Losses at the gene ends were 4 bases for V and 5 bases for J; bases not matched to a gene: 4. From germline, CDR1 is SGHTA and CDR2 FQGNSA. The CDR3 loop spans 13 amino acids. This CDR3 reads CASSSGQLYGYTF. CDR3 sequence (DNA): TGTGCCAGCAGCTCGGGACAGCTTTATGGCTACACCTTC.

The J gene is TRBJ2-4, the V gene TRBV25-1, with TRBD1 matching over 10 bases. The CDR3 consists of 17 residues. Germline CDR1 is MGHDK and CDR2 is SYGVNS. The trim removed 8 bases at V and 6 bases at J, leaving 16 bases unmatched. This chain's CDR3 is CASAPGTGDPPGNIQYF. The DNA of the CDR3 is TGTGCCAGCGCCCCCGGGACAGGGGATCCACCAGGAAACATTCAGTACTTC.

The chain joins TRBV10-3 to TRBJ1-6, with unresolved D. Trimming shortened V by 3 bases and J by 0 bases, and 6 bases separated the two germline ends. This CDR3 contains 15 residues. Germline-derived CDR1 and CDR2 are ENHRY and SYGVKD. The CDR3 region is CAISDPGSYNSPLHF. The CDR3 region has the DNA TGTGCCATCAGTGATCCTGGCTCCTATAATTCACCCCTCCACTTT.

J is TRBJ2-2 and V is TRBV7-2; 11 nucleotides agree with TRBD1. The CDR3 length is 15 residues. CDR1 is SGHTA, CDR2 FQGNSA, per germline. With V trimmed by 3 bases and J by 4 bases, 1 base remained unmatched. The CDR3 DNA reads TGTGCCAGCAGCTTGGACAGGGGGCTCACCGGGGAGCTGTTTTTT. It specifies CASSLDRGLTGELFF.

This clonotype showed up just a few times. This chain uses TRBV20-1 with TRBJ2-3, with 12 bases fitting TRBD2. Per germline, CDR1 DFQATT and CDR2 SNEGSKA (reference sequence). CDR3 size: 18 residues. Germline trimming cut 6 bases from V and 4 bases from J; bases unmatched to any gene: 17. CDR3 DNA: TGCAGTGCCCATAACCCTCCGATTCTAGCGGGAGGGTCAGATACGCAGTATTTT. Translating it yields CSAHNPPILAGGSDTQYF.

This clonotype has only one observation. This CDR3 reads CATSRSRGFNQPQHF. DNA for the CDR3: TGTGCCACCAGCAGGTCGCGAGGATTCAATCAGCCCCAGCATTTT. The rearrangement links TRBV15 to TRBJ1-5; D gene ambiguous. Per the germline V gene, CDR1 is LNHNV and CDR2 is YYDKDF (reference sequence). V lost 3 bases, J lost 3 bases, and 12 bases lay in between. This CDR3 contains 15 residues. The full variable domain, with the rest looked up from reference TRBV15 and TRBJ1-5, is DAMVIQNPRYQVTQFGKPVTLSCSQTLNHNVMYWYQQKSSQAPKLLFHYYDKDFNNEADTPDNFQSRRPNTSFCFLDIRSPGLGDTAMYLCATSRSRGFNQPQHFGDGTRLSIL.

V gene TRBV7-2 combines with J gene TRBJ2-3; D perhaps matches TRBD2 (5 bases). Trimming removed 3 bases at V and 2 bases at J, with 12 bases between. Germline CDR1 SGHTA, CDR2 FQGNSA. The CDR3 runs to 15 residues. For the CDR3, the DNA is TGTGCCAGCAGCTTCCGGACGGGGAACACAGATACGCAGTATTTT. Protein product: CASSFRTGNTDTQYF.

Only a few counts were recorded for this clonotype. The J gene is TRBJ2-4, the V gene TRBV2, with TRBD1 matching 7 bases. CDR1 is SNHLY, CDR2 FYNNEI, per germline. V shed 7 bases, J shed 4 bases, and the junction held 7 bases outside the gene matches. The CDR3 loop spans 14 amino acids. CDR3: CASNDRAGKNIQYF. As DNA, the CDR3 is TGTGCCAGCAACGACAGGGCAGGGAAAAACATTCAGTACTTC.

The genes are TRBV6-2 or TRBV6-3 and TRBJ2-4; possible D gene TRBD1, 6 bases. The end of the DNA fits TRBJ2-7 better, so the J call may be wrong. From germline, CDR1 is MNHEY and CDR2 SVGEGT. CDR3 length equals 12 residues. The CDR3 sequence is CASSKGVFEQYF. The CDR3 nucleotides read TGTGCCAGCAGCAAGGGGGTATTCGAGCAGTACTTC.

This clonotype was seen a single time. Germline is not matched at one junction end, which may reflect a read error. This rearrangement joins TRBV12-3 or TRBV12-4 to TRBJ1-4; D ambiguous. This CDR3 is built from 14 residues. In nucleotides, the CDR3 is TGTGCCAGCAGTTTTCTGTCTACTAATGAAATACTGTTTTTT. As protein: CASSFLSTNEILFF.

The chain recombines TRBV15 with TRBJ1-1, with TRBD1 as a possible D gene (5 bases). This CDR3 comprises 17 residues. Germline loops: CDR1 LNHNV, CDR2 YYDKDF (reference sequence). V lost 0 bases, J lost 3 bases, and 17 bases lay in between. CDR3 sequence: CATSRDGVQRGDTEAFF. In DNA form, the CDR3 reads TGTGCCACCAGCAGAGATGGGGTCCAGCGAGGGGACACTGAAGCTTTCTTT.

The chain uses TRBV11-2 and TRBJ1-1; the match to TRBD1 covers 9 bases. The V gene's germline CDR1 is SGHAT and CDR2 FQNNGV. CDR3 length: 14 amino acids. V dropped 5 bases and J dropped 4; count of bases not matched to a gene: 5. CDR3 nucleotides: TGTGCCAGCAGCCCCATACAGGGGGCCACTGAAGCTTTCTTT. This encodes CASSPIQGATEAFF.

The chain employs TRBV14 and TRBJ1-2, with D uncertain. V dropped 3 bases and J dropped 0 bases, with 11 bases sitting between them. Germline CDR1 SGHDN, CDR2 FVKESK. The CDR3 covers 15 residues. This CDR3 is CASSHSGITNYGYTF. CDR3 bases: TGTGCCAGCAGCCATTCAGGCATTACTAACTATGGCTACACCTTC.

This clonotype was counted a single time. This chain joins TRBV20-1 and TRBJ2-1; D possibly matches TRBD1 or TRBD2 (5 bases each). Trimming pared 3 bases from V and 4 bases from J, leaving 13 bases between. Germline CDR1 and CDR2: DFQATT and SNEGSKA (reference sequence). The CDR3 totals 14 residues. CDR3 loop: CSARGPGAYNEQFF. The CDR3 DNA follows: TGCAGTGCTAGGGGTCCCGGGGCATACAATGAGCAGTTCTTC.

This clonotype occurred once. The CDR3 region has the DNA TGCGCCAGCAGCCAAGAAGACGGGTCCTACGAGCAGTTCTTC. Encoded protein: CASSQEDGSYEQFF. The genes are TRBV4-3 and TRBJ2-1; no definite D call. Germline V gene lookup returns CDR1 LGHNA and CDR2 YSLEER. This CDR3 has 14 residues. Trimming took 0 bases from V and 10 from J, leaving 13 bases between them.

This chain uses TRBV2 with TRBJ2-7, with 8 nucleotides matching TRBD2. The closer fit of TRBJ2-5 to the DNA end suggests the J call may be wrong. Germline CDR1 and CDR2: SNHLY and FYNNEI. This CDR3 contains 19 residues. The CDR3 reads CASSEFLMGLVRIGETQYF. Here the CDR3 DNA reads TGTGCCAGCAGTGAATTTTTGATGGGACTAGTAAGGATCGGGGAGACCCAGTACTTC.

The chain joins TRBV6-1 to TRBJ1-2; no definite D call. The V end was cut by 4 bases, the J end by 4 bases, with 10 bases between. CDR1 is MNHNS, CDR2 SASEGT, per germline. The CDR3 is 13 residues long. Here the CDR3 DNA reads TGTGCCAGCAGTGGGGGTTCCGGCTATGGCTACACCTTC. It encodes CASSGGSGYGYTF.

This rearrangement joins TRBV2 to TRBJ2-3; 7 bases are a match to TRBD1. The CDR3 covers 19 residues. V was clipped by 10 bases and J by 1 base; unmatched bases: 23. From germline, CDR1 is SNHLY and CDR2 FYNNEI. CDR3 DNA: TGTGCCATCACCCAAGGGGGCCCGGGAAAAACGCGAGGCACAGATACGCAGTATTTT. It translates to CAITQGGPGKTRGTDTQYF. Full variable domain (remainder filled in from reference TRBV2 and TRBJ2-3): EPEVTQTPSHQVTQMGQEVILRCVPISNHLYFYWYRQILGQKVEFLVSFYNNEISEKSEIFDDQFSVERPDGSNFTLKIRSTKLEDSAMYFCAITQGGPGKTRGTDTQYFGPGTRLTVL.

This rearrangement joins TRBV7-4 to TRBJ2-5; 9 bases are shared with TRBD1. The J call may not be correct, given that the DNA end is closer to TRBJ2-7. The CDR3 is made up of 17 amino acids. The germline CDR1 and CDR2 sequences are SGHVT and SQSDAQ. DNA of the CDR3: TGTGCCAGCAGCTTAGAAGGGTGGGACAGGGACCTGTACGAGCAGTACTTC. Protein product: CASSLEGWDRDLYEQYF.

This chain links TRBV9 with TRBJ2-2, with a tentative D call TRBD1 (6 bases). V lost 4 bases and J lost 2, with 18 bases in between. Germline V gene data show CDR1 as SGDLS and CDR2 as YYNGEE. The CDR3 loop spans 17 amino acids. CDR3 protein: CASSSPSGTLNTGELFF. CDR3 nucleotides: TGTGCCAGCAGCTCGCCCTCCGGGACACTTAACACCGGGGAGCTGTTTTTT.